One and the same sample provided the 20 T cell receptor beta chains below, sequenced in a study of blood T cell repertoires in COVID-19. Assay: immunoSEQ multiplex PCR; the TCRdb copy retains only in-frame clones and omits some. The profile shows around 120,000 clones, around 81% of them singletons. The sequenced sample was peripheral blood. The origin of the receptors is a man aged 40-50 years with active or convalescent COVID-19.

The chain is built from TRBV15 and TRBJ1-3; 7 nucleotides align to TRBD1. The V gene's germline CDR1 is LNHNV and CDR2 YYDKDF (reference sequence). Trimming took 0 bases from V and 0 from J; bases not matched to a gene: 2. This CDR3 spans 16 amino acids. The CDR3 region is CATSRETGSSGNTIYF. CDR3 coding DNA: TGTGCCACCAGCAGAGAGACAGGGAGCTCTGGAAACACCATATATTTT.

Regarding this clone: This sample also contains other DNA sequences that code for the same CDR3. The gene calls are TRBV15 and TRBJ2-7; D is possibly TRBD1 (6 bases). V lost 0 bases to trimming and J lost 4 bases, with 7 bases between them. CDR1 LNHNV and CDR2 YYDKDF come from the germline V gene (reference sequence). The CDR3 length is 13 residues. CDR3 nucleotide sequence: TGTGCCACCAGCAGAGATCAGGGGTACGAGCAGTACTTC. Residues: CATSRDQGYEQYF.

The V call is TRBV20-1, the J call TRBJ1-1, with D possibly TRBD1 on 5 matching bases. The V and J ends lost 6 bases and 4 bases respectively, with 9 bases between them. This CDR3 has 11 amino acids. In germline, CDR1 is DFQATT, CDR2 SNEGSKA (reference sequence). In DNA form, the CDR3 reads TGCAGTGCCTCCGGGGGCACTGAAGCTTTCTTT. Encoded protein: CSASGGTEAFF.

The J gene is TRBJ1-6, the V gene TRBV4-2; D is possibly TRBD1 (6 bases). Germline-derived CDR1 and CDR2 are LGHNA and YNFKEQ. The CDR3 length is 16 residues. Between the trimmed V and J ends, which lost 3 bases and 5 bases, there was a span of 14 bases. CDR3 DNA: TGTGCCAGCAGCCAGAACAGGGTCAGGGATAATTCACCCCTCCACTTT. This codes for CASSQNRVRDNSPLHF.

The chain links TRBV7-6 to TRBJ2-2, with D unclear. Germline assignment: CDR1 SGHVS and CDR2 FNYEAQ. V lost 5 bases, J lost 1 base, and 17 bases lay in between. The CDR3 has 17 residues. The DNA for the CDR3 is TGTGCCAGCAGCCGCGCCGGTTCAGGAAAGAACACCGGGGAGCTGTTTTTT. Amino acids: CASSRAGSGKNTGELFF.

The chain couples TRBV7-3 to TRBJ2-7; 10 bases fit TRBD2. CDR1 is SGHTA and CDR2 is FQGTGA in the germline V gene. V trimming: 5 bases; J trimming: 0 bases; junction bases outside the gene matches: 13. The CDR3 contains 18 residues. The CDR3 DNA follows: TGTGCCAGCAGCCTAGCGGGGGATCGGGGCCGAAGCTCCTACGAGCAGTACTTC. Translation gives CASSLAGDRGRSSYEQYF.

The chain combines TRBV2 with TRBJ1-5; D possibly corresponds to TRBD1 (5 bases). Germline-derived CDR1 and CDR2 are SNHLY and FYNNEI. V shed 3 bases and J shed 0 bases, with 12 bases lying between them. The CDR3 sequence is 16 residues long. The CDR3 loop reads CASSEVRAVSNQPQHF. The CDR3, as DNA: TGTGCCAGCAGTGAGGTCAGGGCAGTTAGCAATCAGCCCCAGCATTTT.

The gene calls are TRBV19 and TRBJ2-3, with 8 bases lining up with TRBD1. The CDR3 sequence is 14 residues long. The germline V gene encodes CDR1 LNHDA and CDR2 SQIVND (reference sequence). Germline trimming cut 6 bases from V and 2 bases from J; bases unmatched to any gene: 4. In nucleotides, the CDR3 is TGTGCCAGTAGCCCCCAGGGGGCCACAGATACGCAGTATTTT. This encodes CASSPQGATDTQYF.

The chain links TRBV4-3 to TRBJ2-5, with a tentative D call TRBD2 (6 bases). Deletions cut 1 base from V and 9 bases from J, with 15 bases between. Germline CDR1 LGHNA, CDR2 YSLEER. The CDR3 covers 14 residues. The CDR3 protein is CASSQGLTPGAQYF. DNA of the CDR3: TGCGCCAGCAGCCAAGGCCTGACGCCGGGGGCCCAGTACTTC.

The chain carries TRBV30 and TRBJ2-5; 8 nucleotides agree with TRBD2. CDR1 is GTSNPN and CDR2 is SVGIG in the germline V gene (reference sequence). This CDR3 region has 18 residues. The V and J ends lost 2 bases and 2 bases, in that order; junction bases with no gene match: 16. The CDR3 spells CAWSRIGGGWTEQETQYF. The CDR3 nucleotides are TGTGCCTGGAGTCGTATCGGGGGGGGATGGACGGAGCAAGAGACCCAGTACTTC.

The chain uses TRBV27 and TRBJ1-5, with TRBD1 identical over 9 bases. CDR1 and CDR2 (germline): MNHEY, SMNVEV (reference sequence). This CDR3 region has 16 residues. The V gene end was trimmed by 2 bases and the J gene end by 2 bases; junction bases not matched to a gene: 4. CDR3: CASSLGTGTGNQPQHF. The CDR3 region has the DNA TGTGCCAGCAGTTTAGGGACAGGGACCGGCAATCAGCCCCAGCATTTT.

This chain connects TRBV3-1 (or the pseudogene TRBV3-2) to TRBJ2-7; D might be TRBD2 (5 bases). The CDR3 extends over 16 amino acids. Germline CDR1 and CDR2: LGHDT and YNNKEL (reference sequence). Trimming removed 0 bases from V and 8 bases from J, with 20 bases in between. CDR3 bases: TGTGCCAGCAGCCAAGAGTCGGTACTAGGAGAGTTTCAGCAGTACTTC. It specifies CASSQESVLGEFQQYF.

The chain carries TRBV29-1 and TRBJ1-2; D gene ambiguous. This CDR3 spans 13 amino acids. Germline lookup yields CDR1 SQVTM and CDR2 ANQGSEA. V lost 3 bases and J 5 bases, leaving 13 bases between the germline ends. The CDR3 DNA reads as TGCAGCGTTGAGGGGAGCCTTGGGTATGGCTACACCTTC. This codes for CSVEGSLGYGYTF.

The rearrangement links TRBV3-1 (or the pseudogene TRBV3-2) to TRBJ1-5; D unresolved. This CDR3 has 20 residues. The germline gives CDR1 LGHDT, CDR2 YNNKEL (reference sequence). The V end lost 2 bases, the J end lost 0 bases, and 23 bases lay between the germline ends. CDR3 residues: CASSQYEAALRFYSNQPQHF. DNA of the CDR3: TGTGCCAGCAGCCAATATGAGGCAGCCCTAAGATTTTATAGCAATCAGCCCCAGCATTTT.

The V gene is TRBV5-1, the J gene TRBJ2-2, with a possible D match to TRBD2 (5 bases). This CDR3 spans 14 amino acids. CDR1 and CDR2 from the germline V gene are SGHRS and YFSETQ. Trimming removed 1 base at V and 5 bases at J, with 9 bases between. This chain's CDR3 is CASSLNGDTGELFF. The CDR3 DNA is TGCGCCAGCAGCTTGAACGGGGATACCGGGGAGCTGTTTTTT.

The CDR3 loop is CASSLRQGDGYTF. In nucleotides, the CDR3 is TGTGCCAGCAGTCTACGACAGGGCGATGGCTACACCTTC. V is TRBV12-3 or TRBV12-4 and J is TRBJ1-2; 7 bases fit TRBD1. V lost 5 bases and J lost 6; bases outside the gene matches: 6. This CDR3 region has 13 residues.

This clone was recorded once. The rearrangement links TRBV19 to TRBJ2-7; 11 nucleotides align to TRBD2. The CDR3 is made up of 13 amino acids. Germline loops: CDR1 LNHDA, CDR2 SQIVND (reference sequence). V lost 6 bases to trimming and J lost 7 bases; unmatched junction nucleotides: 5. The CDR3 DNA sequence: TGTGCCAGTAGCCTACTAGCGGGGGAAGAGCAGTACTTC. This gives the protein CASSLLAGEEQYF.

This clone showed up just a few times. The gene calls are TRBV11-2 and TRBJ2-7; TRBD1 agrees at 8 bases. The V gene's germline CDR1 is SGHAT and CDR2 FQNNGV. The CDR3 loop spans 15 amino acids. V lost 6 bases to trimming and J lost 5 bases; unmatched junction nucleotides: 12. CDR3 nucleotides: TGTGCCAGCAGGAAACCGGGACAGGCCGTACACGAGCAGTACTTC. Its protein product is CASRKPGQAVHEQYF.

This clone was picked up one time. This sequence joins TRBV18 and TRBJ2-6, with D tentatively TRBD2 (6 bases). Germline V lookup: CDR1 KGHSH, CDR2 LQKENI. The length of the CDR3 is 16 residues. Trimming took 6 bases from V and 0 from J, leaving 12 bases between them. CDR3 residues: CASSSVGSSGANVLTF. As DNA, the CDR3 is TGTGCCAGCTCGTCCGTCGGGAGCTCTGGGGCCAACGTCCTGACTTTC.

This chain links TRBV6-1 with TRBJ2-5, with D maybe TRBD1 (5 bases). Trimming took off 3 bases at V and 5 bases at J, with 13 bases between the two ends. Germline V gene sequence: CDR1 MNHNS, CDR2 SASEGT. This CDR3 comprises 14 residues. CDR3: CASSDGHHPETQYF. CDR3 DNA sequence: TGTGCCAGCAGTGACGGACACCATCCGGAGACCCAGTACTTC.